This entry is about one TCR beta chain. The source of the sample is a study of blood T cell repertoires in COVID-19. Study details: Material from acute and convalescent COVID-19 was sourced from the United States, Italy and Spain. From T cells, B-cell-depleted T cells, or PBMCs came the material, which was cDNA or gDNA.

The CDR3 totals 16 residues. The J segment lost 5 bases and the V segment lost 4 bases, leaving 5 bases of the junction unmatched. Germline loops: CDR1 MGHRA, CDR2 YSYEKL. Only in-frame clones appear in the TCRdb table, and some are missing; sequencing was by immunoSEQ multiplex PCR. The sample contains 150,000 to 200,000 clones, approximately 80% of which appear only once. Specimen: peripheral blood. The chain joins TRBV4-1 to TRBJ2-2, with 12 bases identical to TRBD1. This clonotype was sampled from a man in his sixties with acute or convalescent COVID-19. The CDR3: CASSPGTGGLTGELFF. The CDR3 DNA sequence: TGCGCCAGCAGCCCCGGGACAGGGGGCTTAACCGGGGAGCTGTTTTTT.